The next 29 T cell receptor beta chains were all read from a single sample in a study of T cell repertoires in cytomegalovirus infection. Their antigen targets remain unknown. TCRdb reprocessed the reads with MiXCR, giving one entry per CDR3 protein. The sample yields around 360,000 distinct CDR3 sequences, approximately 35% seen once. Sequencing used cultured PBMCs, obtained from culture after CMV antigen stimulation. The receptors stem from a human donor in good health (CMV status not recorded). Some clones in this sample may be carry-over from other donors' samples.

This clonotype occurred a few times. The chain joins TRBV6-5 to TRBJ2-1; 15 bases are shared with TRBD2. Looked up from germline, CDR1 is MNHEY and CDR2 is SVGAGI. J gave up 2 bases and V 4 bases, and 9 bases lay outside the gene matches. The CDR3 is made up of 19 amino acids. The CDR3 spells CASSLGTSGRSPTYNEQFF. For the CDR3, the DNA is TGTGCCAGCAGTTTAGGGACTAGCGGGAGGTCCCCCACCTACAATGAGCAGTTCTTC.

Comment on this clonotype: A single base separates this from a much larger clone, so it may be a read error. The gene calls are TRBV7-2 and TRBJ1-1; tentatively, D is TRBD1 (6 bases). Looked up from germline, CDR1 is SGHTA and CDR2 is FQGNSA. The CDR3 contains 16 residues. The CDR3 spells CASRIGQGGWDTEALF. CDR3 in DNA: TGTGCCAGCCGTATAGGGCAGGGTGGATGGGACACTGAAGCTTTGTTT.

The rearrangement uses TRBV11-2 and TRBJ2-5, with 8 bases identical to TRBD1. The CDR3 has 16 amino acids. The germline CDR1 and CDR2 sequences are SGHAT and FQNNGV. The ends lost 1 base at V and 1 base at J; junction bases unmatched: 5. CDR3 nucleotides: TGTGCCAGCAGCTTAGGACGGACAGGGCTCCAAGAGACCCAGTACTTC. This sequence encodes CASSLGRTGLQETQYF.

This clonotype was picked up a small number of times. The genes are TRBV10-3 and TRBJ1-2; 7 bases match TRBD1. The CDR3 extends over 13 amino acids. The germline gives CDR1 ENHRY, CDR2 SYGVKD. Trimming took 3 bases from V and 7 from J; bases not matched to a gene: 5. CDR3 DNA: TGTGCCATCAGTGAAGACAGGGTCTCTGGCTACACCTTC. Translating it yields CAISEDRVSGYTF.

The chain recombines TRBV27 with TRBJ1-2; D not certain. The CDR3 extends over 14 amino acids. CDR1 and CDR2 from the germline V gene are MNHEY and SMNVEV (reference sequence). V dropped 6 bases and J dropped 2 bases, with 13 bases sitting between them. CDR3 DNA: TGTGCCAGCAGGGAAATGGGAATAAACTATGGCTACACCTTC. Its protein is CASREMGINYGYTF.

CDR3 protein: CASSLSDRDYGYTF. CDR3 DNA: TGTGCCAGCAGCCTCTCGGACAGGGACTATGGCTACACCTTC. The gene calls are TRBV7-2 and TRBJ1-2, with TRBD1 identical over 8 bases. The trim removed 5 bases at V and 3 bases at J, leaving 5 bases unmatched. The germline V gene encodes CDR1 SGHTA and CDR2 FQGNSA. The CDR3 totals 14 residues.

The chain employs TRBV6-2 or TRBV6-3 and TRBJ2-1; D remains unclear. The CDR3 totals 12 residues. The germline CDR1 and CDR2 sequences are MNHEY and SVGEGT. V dropped 2 bases and J dropped 15 bases, with 14 bases sitting between them. CDR3 protein: CASSYPDAGRFF. As DNA, the CDR3 is TGTGCCAGCAGTTACCCGGATGCCGGTAGGTTCTTC.

This clonotype has only a few counts. V and J are TRBV7-6 and TRBJ2-1, with 7 bases that match TRBD2. CDR1 is SGHVS, CDR2 FNYEAQ, per germline. V was clipped by 3 bases and J by 9 bases; unmatched bases: 8. The CDR3 is 14 amino acids. The CDR3 spells CASSFPAGLGEQFF. The DNA of the CDR3 is TGTGCCAGCAGCTTCCCAGCGGGATTAGGTGAGCAGTTCTTC.

The chain couples TRBV12-3 or TRBV12-4 to TRBJ2-3, with 8 bases lining up with TRBD2. The CDR3 runs to 16 residues. V gave up 2 bases and J gave up 5 bases; unmatched junction bases: 9. This chain's CDR3 is CASSLRTSIIVDTQYF. The CDR3 nucleotides are TGTGCCAGCAGTTTAAGGACTAGCATTATAGTAGATACGCAGTATTTT.

This clonotype has a single count. This sequence joins TRBV11-1 and TRBJ2-3; TRBD2 matches at 8 bases. The germline V gene encodes CDR1 SGHAT and CDR2 FQDESV (reference sequence). CDR3 length equals 15 residues. V lost 4 bases, J lost 3 bases, and 6 bases stayed unmatched. DNA for the CDR3: TGTGCCAGCAGCTCCCCAGCGGGAGATACAGATACGCAGTATTTT. It codes for CASSSPAGDTDTQYF.

CDR3 sequence (DNA): TGCGCCAGCAGCCAAGGTTCGGGCGGCTACACCTTC. This sequence encodes CASSQGSGGYTF. The chain recombines TRBV4-1 with TRBJ1-2, with D uncertain. The CDR3 consists of 12 residues. Germline CDR1 reads MGHRA; CDR2 reads YSYEKL. V was shortened by 1 base and J by 8 bases, with 8 bases between the two germline ends.

The chain combines TRBV29-1 with TRBJ2-5; 8 positions match TRBD2. The germline gives CDR1 SQVTM, CDR2 ANQGSEA. CDR3 length: 13 amino acids. The J segment lost 2 bases and the V segment lost 6 bases, leaving 5 bases of the junction unmatched. CDR3 loop: CSVTIAGQETQYF. CDR3 sequence (DNA): TGCAGCGTCACCATAGCGGGGCAAGAGACCCAGTACTTC.

V and J are TRBV6-6 and TRBJ2-7, with D perhaps TRBD1 (5 bases). V was pared by 4 bases and J by 2 bases, with 18 bases between. The CDR3 length is 16 residues. The germline CDR1 and CDR2 sequences are MNHNY and SVGAGI (reference sequence). CDR3 sequence reads: CASSFTLSGNPYEQYV. DNA of the CDR3: TGTGCCAGCAGTTTCACCCTGTCAGGGAACCCCTACGAGCAGTACGTC.

The table lists this clonotype with a few counts. The genes are TRBV20-1 and TRBJ2-3; 7 nucleotides align to TRBD2. The CDR3 covers 15 residues. V lost 1 base to trimming and J lost 1 base; unmatched junction nucleotides: 5. Germline V gene lookup returns CDR1 DFQATT and CDR2 SNEGSKA (reference sequence). Here the CDR3 reads CSARVRGRGTDTQYF. The CDR3 DNA reads TGCAGTGCTAGAGTTCGGGGGAGGGGCACAGATACGCAGTATTTT.

The J gene is TRBJ2-3, the V gene TRBV28; possibly TRBD1 for D (6 bases). The CDR3 sequence is 16 residues long. The V end was cut by 3 bases, the J end by 1 base, with 14 bases between. The germline V gene has CDR1 MDHEN and CDR2 SYDVKM. The CDR3 loop is CASSFIRPGGTDTQYF. DNA of the CDR3: TGTGCCAGCAGTTTCATCCGGCCAGGGGGCACAGATACGCAGTATTTT.

CDR3 residues: CASSLGGNIAGDETQYF. CDR3 sequence (DNA): TGTGCCAGCAGCTTGGGGGGAAATATAGCGGGTGACGAGACCCAGTACTTC. The chain combines TRBV11-2 with TRBJ2-5; 7 positions match TRBD2. The CDR3 extends over 17 amino acids. Per germline, CDR1 SGHAT and CDR2 FQNNGV. V shed 3 bases, J shed 5 bases, and the junction held 15 bases outside the gene matches.

This sequence joins TRBV5-4 and TRBJ1-3; D uncertain. This CDR3 spans 13 amino acids. Germline-derived CDR1 and CDR2 are SGHNT and YYREEE (reference sequence). Trimming took 6 bases from V and 2 from J, leaving 9 bases between them. DNA of the CDR3: TGTGCCAGCACCCCGGACCCTGGAAACACCATATATTTT. The encoded protein is CASTPDPGNTIYF.

Only a few counts were recorded for this clonotype. V gene TRBV20-1 combines with J gene TRBJ2-3, with 9 nucleotides matching TRBD2. Trimming cost V 6 bases and J 6 bases; bases outside gene matches: 13. The V gene's germline CDR1 is DFQATT and CDR2 SNEGSKA (reference sequence). CDR3 length equals 15 residues. CDR3 loop: CSAAGGRALDDTQYF. The CDR3 nucleotides read TGCAGTGCAGCGGGCGGGAGGGCCCTGGACGATACGCAGTATTTT.

The chain is built from TRBV3-1 and TRBJ2-1, with TRBD2 matching 7 bases. The CDR3 totals 15 residues. V was clipped by 1 base and J by 6 bases; unmatched bases: 6. From germline, CDR1 is LGHDT and CDR2 YNNKEL (reference sequence). CDR3 DNA: TGTGCCAGCAGCCAAGCCGGGACTAACCGCAATGAGCAGTTCTTC. Residues: CASSQAGTNRNEQFF.

This clonotype has only a few counts. The rearrangement links TRBV7-6 to TRBJ2-1, with 15 bases lining up with TRBD2. V dropped 2 bases and J dropped 7; count of bases not matched to a gene: 9. Germline V gene sequence: CDR1 SGHVS, CDR2 FNYEAQ. CDR3 length equals 18 residues. The CDR3 region has the DNA TGTGCCAGCAGCTTACAGCGGACTAGCGGGAGGGCCAGGAATGAGCAGTTCTTC. It codes for CASSLQRTSGRARNEQFF.

The chain links TRBV11-2 to TRBJ2-1; 9 bases map to TRBD2. The V gene end was trimmed by 7 bases and the J gene end by 5 bases; junction bases not matched to a gene: 12. The CDR3 covers 16 residues. The V gene's germline CDR1 is SGHAT and CDR2 FQNNGV. In nucleotides, the CDR3 is TGTGCCAGCATGCGCCCCGAGCGGGAGGTGAACAATGAGCAGTTCTTC. Its translation is CASMRPEREVNNEQFF.

The chain combines TRBV6-5 with TRBJ2-4; D is ambiguous. V was trimmed by 6 bases and J by 3 bases, leaving 9 bases between them. The CDR3 length is 13 residues. Germline V gene lookup returns CDR1 MNHEY and CDR2 SVGAGI. The DNA for the CDR3 is TGTGCCAGCAGAGAGTCGGGCAAAAACATTCAGTACTTC. Translated, it gives CASRESGKNIQYF.

The chain is built from TRBV7-9 and TRBJ1-6; 8 bases line up with TRBD1. The trim removed 0 bases at V and 7 bases at J, leaving 5 bases unmatched. Germline loops: CDR1 SEHNR, CDR2 FQNEAQ (reference sequence). CDR3 size: 16 residues. CDR3 region: CASSLARRQGNSPLHF. CDR3 nucleotides: TGTGCCAGCAGCTTAGCGCGACGACAGGGGAATTCACCCCTCCACTTT.

This clonotype has a handful of counts. The junction departs from the called germline gene at one end, perhaps through a read error. This chain connects TRBV7-2 to TRBJ2-1; D unclear. Germline V gene data show CDR1 as SGHTA and CDR2 as FQGNSA. The CDR3 covers 14 residues. DNA of the CDR3: TGTGCCAGCAGTTTAGACTCGGGCTACAATGAGCAGTTCTTC. It translates to CASSLDSGYNEQFF.

A note on this clonotype: A far larger clone is only one base removed, so a read error is likely. The chain has TRBV11-2 and TRBJ2-3; no firm D call. The CDR3 spans 11 residues. V was pared by 6 bases and J by 2 bases, with 3 bases between. CDR1 and CDR2 from the germline V gene are SGHAT and FQNNGV. The CDR3 protein is CASRFTDTQYF. The CDR3 DNA sequence: TGTGCCAGCAGATTCACAGATACGCAGTATTTT. The variable domain in full, with the rest retrieved from reference TRBV11-2 and TRBJ2-3, is EAGVAQSPRYKIIEKRQSVAFWCNPISGHATLYWYQQILGQGPKLLIQFQNNGVVDDSQLPKDRFSAERLKGVDSTLKIQPAKLEDSAVYLCASRFTDTQYFGPGTRLTVL.

V is TRBV2 and J is TRBJ2-7; tentatively, D is TRBD1 or TRBD2 (5 bases each). Per the germline V gene, CDR1 is SNHLY and CDR2 is FYNNEI. This CDR3 has 14 amino acids. Here the CDR3 DNA reads TGTGCCAGCAGTGACGACTTGGGACGATACGGGCAGTACGTC. Translated: CASSDDLGRYGQYV.

This chain connects TRBV4-2 to TRBJ2-5; 8 nucleotides agree with TRBD2. This CDR3 spans 18 amino acids. V was clipped by 1 base and J by 2 bases; unmatched bases: 12. Germline V gives CDR1 LGHNA, CDR2 YNFKEQ. The CDR3, as DNA: TGTGCCAGCAGCCAAGTCGGGTCGGGAGGGCTTCGTCAAGAGACCCAGTACTTC. Translation: CASSQVGSGGLRQETQYF.

This clonotype has just a few counts. The V gene is TRBV7-2, the J gene TRBJ1-2; 11 bases line up with TRBD1. The length of the CDR3 is 14 residues. Germline V CDR1 and CDR2: SGHTA, FQGNSA. Unmatched junction bases numbered 2, after V lost 1 base and J lost 7 bases. The CDR3 reads CASSLDGTGGGYTF. As DNA, the CDR3 is TGTGCCAGCAGCTTAGACGGGACAGGGGGTGGCTACACCTTC.

This clonotype was observed many times. The chain recombines TRBV6-2 or TRBV6-3 with TRBJ1-3; D is ambiguous. CDR3 size: 14 residues. Per germline, CDR1 MNHEY and CDR2 SVGEGT. V gave up 5 bases and J gave up 0 bases, with 8 bases separating them. CDR3 nucleotides: TGTGCCAGCAGTGAAGGGAGCTCTGGAAACACCATATATTTT. It codes for CASSEGSSGNTIYF.